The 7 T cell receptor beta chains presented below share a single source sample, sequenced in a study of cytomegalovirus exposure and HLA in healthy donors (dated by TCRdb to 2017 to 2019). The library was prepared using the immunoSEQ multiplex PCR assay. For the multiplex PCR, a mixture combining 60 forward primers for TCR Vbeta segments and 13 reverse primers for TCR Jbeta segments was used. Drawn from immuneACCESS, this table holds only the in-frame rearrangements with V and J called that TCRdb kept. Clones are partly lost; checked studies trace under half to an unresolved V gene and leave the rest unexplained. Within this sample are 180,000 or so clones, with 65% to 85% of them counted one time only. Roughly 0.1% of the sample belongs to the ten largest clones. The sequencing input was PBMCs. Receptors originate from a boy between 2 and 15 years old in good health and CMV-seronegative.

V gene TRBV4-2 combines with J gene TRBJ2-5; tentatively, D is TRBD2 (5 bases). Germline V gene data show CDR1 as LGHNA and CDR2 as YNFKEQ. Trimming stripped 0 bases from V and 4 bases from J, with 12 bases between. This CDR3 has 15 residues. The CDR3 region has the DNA TGTGCCAGCAGCCAAGATGGGAGTACCCCAGAGACCCAGTACTTC. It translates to CASSQDGSTPETQYF.

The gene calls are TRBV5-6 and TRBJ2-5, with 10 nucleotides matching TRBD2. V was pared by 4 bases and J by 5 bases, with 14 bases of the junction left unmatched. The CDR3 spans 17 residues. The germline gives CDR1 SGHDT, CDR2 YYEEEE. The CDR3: CASSLYSGGLLRETQYF. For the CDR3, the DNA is TGTGCCAGCAGCCTATATAGCGGGGGGCTCCTACGGGAGACCCAGTACTTC.

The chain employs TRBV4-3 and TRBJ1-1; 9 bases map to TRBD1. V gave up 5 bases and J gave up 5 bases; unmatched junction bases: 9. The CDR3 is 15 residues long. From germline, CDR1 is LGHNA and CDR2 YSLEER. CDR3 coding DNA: TGCGCCAGCAGCTATACCGGGACAGGGCGGACTGAAGCTTTCTTT. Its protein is CASSYTGTGRTEAFF.

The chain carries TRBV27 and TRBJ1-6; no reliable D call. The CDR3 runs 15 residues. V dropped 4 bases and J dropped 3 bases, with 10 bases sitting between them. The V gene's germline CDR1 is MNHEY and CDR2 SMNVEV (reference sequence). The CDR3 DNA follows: TGTGCCAGCAGTTCCTACAGTCTCTATAATTCACCCCTCCACTTT. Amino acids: CASSSYSLYNSPLHF.

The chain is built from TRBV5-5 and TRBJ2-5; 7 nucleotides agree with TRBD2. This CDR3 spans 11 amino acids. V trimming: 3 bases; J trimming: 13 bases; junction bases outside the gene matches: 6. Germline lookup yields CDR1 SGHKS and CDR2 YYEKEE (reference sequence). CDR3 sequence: CASSSGGDWYF. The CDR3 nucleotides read TGTGCCAGCAGCTCTGGGGGGGATTGGTACTTC.

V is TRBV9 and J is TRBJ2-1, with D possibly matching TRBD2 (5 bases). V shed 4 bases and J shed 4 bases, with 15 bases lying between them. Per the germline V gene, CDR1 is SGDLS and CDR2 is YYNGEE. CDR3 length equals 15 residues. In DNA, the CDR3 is TGTGCCAGCAGCCCCACCGGGGTAATTTACAATGAGCAGTTCTTC. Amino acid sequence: CASSPTGVIYNEQFF.

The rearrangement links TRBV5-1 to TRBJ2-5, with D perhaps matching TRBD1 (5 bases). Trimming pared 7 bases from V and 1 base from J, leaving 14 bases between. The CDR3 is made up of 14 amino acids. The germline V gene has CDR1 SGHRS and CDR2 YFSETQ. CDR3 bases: TGCGCCAGCTCCGGTGGGGCAACCCAAGAGACCCAGTACTTC. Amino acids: CASSGGATQETQYF.